This T cell receptor (gamma chain) was sequenced for a study of gamma-delta T cells after stem cell transplantation. This clone is deemed large. TCRdb redid clone calling on the RT-PCR reads using CATT. The profile shows fewer than 300 gamma-chain clones, more than 9.5% of them singletons. Sequenced input: gamma-delta T cells. This clonotype was obtained from a human donor. It is not recorded whose cells these are; they may come from a transplant donor.

CDR3 in amino acids: CATWDQIWGYYKKLF. CDR3 in DNA: TGTGCCACCTGGGACCAAATCTGGGGTTATTATAAGAAACTCTTT. V and J are TRGV4 and TRGJ1 or TRGJ2. J was trimmed by 3 bases and V by 4 bases; bases with no gene match: 12. The CDR3 runs to 15 residues. The germline V gene has CDR1 EGSTGY and CDR2 YDSYTSSV.